What follows are 31 T cell receptor beta chains derived from one specimen sequenced in a study of control samples from healthy donors and cancer patients. TCRdb's copy holds only in-frame clones and misses some; the assay was immunoSEQ multiplex PCR. This sample has approximately 60,000 clones; roughly 90% occur once, and the top ten carry about 0.93%. Sequenced: PBMCs. These TCRs come from a young man with colorectal cancer.

This sequence joins TRBV4-3 and TRBJ2-1; D is ambiguous. Trimming left V 1 base short and J 9 bases short, with 13 bases between. Germline V gene lookup returns CDR1 LGHNA and CDR2 YSLEER. There are 14 residues in the CDR3. CDR3 sequence: CASSQGVASAEQFF. CDR3 nucleotide sequence: TGCGCCAGCAGCCAAGGGGTAGCTTCGGCTGAGCAGTTCTTC.

This chain links TRBV7-9 with TRBJ2-5; 7 nucleotides align to TRBD2. Germline CDR1 SEHNR, CDR2 FQNEAQ (reference sequence). V lost 0 bases, J lost 0 bases, and 7 bases stayed unmatched. The CDR3 contains 17 residues. CDR3: CASSLANGGTNQETQYF. The CDR3 coding sequence is TGTGCCAGCAGCTTAGCAAACGGGGGGACGAACCAAGAGACCCAGTACTTC. The full variable domain, its missing parts supplied by reference TRBV7-9 and TRBJ2-5, is DTGVSQNPRHKITKRGQNVTFRCDPISEHNRLYWYRQTLGQGPEFLTYFQNEAQLEKSRLLSDRFSAERPKGSFSTLEIQRTEQGDSAMYLCASSLANGGTNQETQYFGPGTRLLVL.

The gene calls are TRBV5-6 and TRBJ2-1; D is perhaps TRBD2 (5 bases). V was trimmed by 3 bases and J by 13 bases, leaving 14 bases between them. Germline V gives CDR1 SGHDT, CDR2 YYEEEE. The CDR3 has 12 residues. The CDR3 DNA is TGTGCCAGCAGCTCGCTCGGGGTTCATCAGTTCTTC. This sequence encodes CASSSLGVHQFF.

The gene calls are TRBV10-1 and TRBJ2-2; D uncertain. Germline assignment: CDR1 WNHNN and CDR2 SYGVQD (reference sequence). The CDR3 runs to 14 residues. Between the trimmed V and J ends, which lost 2 bases and 1 base, there was a span of 5 bases. The chain's CDR3 is CASSERRNTGELFF. The CDR3 bases are TGCGCCAGCAGTGAGCGGAGGAACACCGGGGAGCTGTTTTTT.

The chain uses TRBV29-1 and TRBJ2-3, with 8 bases aligning to TRBD2. Germline trimming cut 5 bases from V and 2 bases from J; bases unmatched to any gene: 3. Germline values: CDR1 SQVTM, CDR2 ANQGSEA. There are 13 residues in the CDR3. CDR3 sequence reads: CSVYSGNTDTQYF. In nucleotides, the CDR3 is TGCAGCGTTTATAGCGGGAACACAGATACGCAGTATTTT.

This chain joins TRBV30 and TRBJ1-2, with D unresolved. The V gene's germline CDR1 is GTSNPN and CDR2 SVGIG (reference sequence). Trimming removed 0 bases from V and 5 bases from J, with 10 bases in between. The CDR3 totals 13 residues. The CDR3 DNA follows: TGTGCCTGGAGTGTACGTGAGGGTTATGGCTACACCTTC. Protein: CAWSVREGYGYTF.

This clone was seen a single time. The chain combines TRBV7-2 with TRBJ2-1, with 10 bases matching TRBD2. The germline V gene has CDR1 SGHTA and CDR2 FQGNSA. This CDR3 has 15 residues. V trimming: 3 bases; J trimming: 10 bases; junction bases outside the gene matches: 9. CDR3 protein: CASSFVVAGGTEQFF. The CDR3 DNA reads TGTGCCAGCAGCTTCGTGGTAGCGGGGGGCACCGAGCAGTTCTTC.

The chain employs TRBV7-9 and TRBJ2-3; perhaps TRBD1 as D (6 bases). Trimming stripped 3 bases from V and 5 bases from J, with 18 bases between. CDR3 length: 16 amino acids. CDR1 is SEHNR and CDR2 is FQNEAQ in the germline V gene (reference sequence). The CDR3 DNA follows: TGTGCCAGCAGCTTTTCCTCGGGACACAGTGGAGATACGCAGTATTTT. Encoded protein: CASSFSSGHSGDTQYF.

A few counts support this clone. The CDR3 region has the DNA TGTGCCAGCAGCTTCTACGGTCAGCCCCAGCATTTT. Protein sequence: CASSFYGQPQHF. The genes are TRBV5-4 and TRBJ1-5; D not resolved. V lost 2 bases, J lost 6 bases, and 6 bases lay in between. Germline values: CDR1 SGHNT, CDR2 YYREEE (reference sequence). The CDR3 is 12 amino acids.

The V and J genes are TRBV6-5 and TRBJ2-7; the match to TRBD2 covers 7 bases. CDR3 length: 14 amino acids. Trimming removed 5 bases from V and 4 bases from J; junction bases left unmatched: 8. Per the germline V gene, CDR1 is MNHEY and CDR2 is SVGAGI. The CDR3 DNA follows: TGTGCCAGCAGTCCCCGGGAGGAAAGGTACGAGCAGTACTTC. Its translation: CASSPREERYEQYF.

This rearrangement joins TRBV12-3 or TRBV12-4 to TRBJ2-7; D unresolved. The CDR3 is made up of 12 amino acids. Trimming cost V 5 bases and J 7 bases, with 12 bases left between them. DNA for the CDR3: TGTGCCAGCAGTCCGAGCCTTGTTGAGCAGTACTTC. Its protein is CASSPSLVEQYF.

The CDR3 sequence is CASSLDTQGAIYEQYF. DNA for the CDR3: TGTGCCAGCAGCTTGGATACCCAGGGGGCTATCTACGAGCAGTACTTC. The gene calls are TRBV5-5 and TRBJ2-7; 8 positions match TRBD1. The CDR3 loop spans 16 amino acids. Germline V lookup: CDR1 SGHKS, CDR2 YYEKEE (reference sequence). Trimming at V came to 0 bases and at J to 3 bases, leaving 8 bases not matched to a gene.

This chain links TRBV9 with TRBJ2-3; TRBD1 matches 7 bases. V shed 3 bases and J 2 bases; nucleotides not matched to a gene: 6. The germline V gene has CDR1 SGDLS and CDR2 YYNGEE. This CDR3 region has 15 residues. DNA for the CDR3: TGTGCCAGCAGCGGACGGACAGGAACCACAGATACGCAGTATTTT. It translates to CASSGRTGTTDTQYF.

V is TRBV4-2 and J is TRBJ2-3, with D uncertain. This CDR3 spans 17 amino acids. V lost 7 bases and J lost 4, with 24 bases in between. Germline V CDR1 and CDR2: LGHNA, YNFKEQ. The chain's CDR3 is CASTHDIRVNNADTQYF. CDR3 DNA sequence: TGTGCCAGCACCCACGACATAAGGGTAAATAACGCAGATACGCAGTATTTT.

V usage is TRBV6-6 and J usage is TRBJ1-1, with a tentative D call TRBD1 (5 bases). Germline CDR1 MNHNY, CDR2 SVGAGI (reference sequence). The CDR3 runs to 14 residues. Trimming cost V 5 bases and J 0 bases, with 10 bases left between them. The CDR3 DNA is TGTGCCAGCAGTGGGGGAGGACTGAACACTGAAGCTTTCTTT. Translated: CASSGGGLNTEAFF.

The chain combines TRBV5-4 with TRBJ2-2; possibly TRBD1 for D (9 bases). Germline CDR1 and CDR2: SGHNT and YYREEE (reference sequence). The ends were cut back, 4 bases at V and 4 bases at J, with 17 bases in the middle. The CDR3 runs 16 residues. For the CDR3, the DNA is TGTGCCAGCAGCACAGGGGGCGGGGGGCTCACCGGGGAGCTGTTTTTT. It is translated as CASSTGGGGLTGELFF.

V usage is TRBV5-1 and J usage is TRBJ2-2; TRBD1 matches 7 bases. Germline trimming cut 3 bases from V and 9 bases from J; bases unmatched to any gene: 5. The CDR3 sequence is 13 residues long. The V gene's germline CDR1 is SGHRS and CDR2 YFSETQ. The CDR3 sequence is CASSSIQGRELFF. The DNA of the CDR3 is TGCGCCAGCAGCTCCATACAGGGGCGGGAGCTGTTTTTT.

The chain combines TRBV4-1 with TRBJ1-6; 9 bases are shared with TRBD1. The CDR3 is 16 residues long. The germline V gene encodes CDR1 MGHRA and CDR2 YSYEKL. The V and J ends lost 4 bases and 9 bases, in that order; junction bases with no gene match: 10. The DNA for the CDR3 is TGCGCCAGCAGCCTCCCTGTGGGACAGGGAAGTTCACCCCTCCACTTT. It translates to CASSLPVGQGSSPLHF.

This clone appeared once. The rearrangement uses TRBV7-2 and TRBJ1-6; tentative D call: TRBD1 (5 bases). The CDR3 length is 17 residues. CDR1 is SGHTA and CDR2 is FQGNSA in the germline V gene. The V and J ends lost 5 bases and 0 bases respectively, with 14 bases between them. CDR3 region: CASSNDPGSSYNSPLHF. CDR3 coding DNA: TGTGCCAGCAGCAACGACCCAGGGAGCTCCTATAATTCACCCCTCCACTTT. The full variable domain, rest sourced from reference TRBV7-2 and TRBJ1-6, is GAGVSQSPSNKVTEKGKDVELRCDPISGHTALYWYRQSLGQGLEFLIYFQGNSAPDKSGLPSDRFSAERTGGSVSTLTIQRTQQEDSAVYLCASSNDPGSSYNSPLHFGNGTRLTVT.

The rearrangement links TRBV10-3 to TRBJ1-3; D not resolved. V was shortened by 0 bases and J by 0 bases, with 9 bases between the two germline ends. The germline CDR1 and CDR2 sequences are ENHRY and SYGVKD. The CDR3 contains 16 residues. DNA of the CDR3: TGTGCCATCAGTGAGTCGATGTTCAGCTCTGGAAACACCATATATTTT. Translating it yields CAISESMFSSGNTIYF.

V usage is TRBV29-1 and J usage is TRBJ2-5; D may be TRBD2 (5 bases). The CDR3 extends over 13 amino acids. Trimming took off 3 bases at V and 4 bases at J, with 12 bases between the two ends. The V gene's germline CDR1 is SQVTM and CDR2 ANQGSEA. CDR3 DNA sequence: TGCAGCGTTGACGAGAAACGGGGAGAGACCCAGTACTTC. Translating it yields CSVDEKRGETQYF.

The V and J genes are TRBV6-6 and TRBJ1-1; D gene unclear. The germline V gene encodes CDR1 MNHNY and CDR2 SVGAGI (reference sequence). The CDR3 length is 18 residues. V shed 5 bases and J shed 0 bases, with 22 bases lying between them. The CDR3 sequence is CASSRLLGVGRMNTEAFF. The CDR3 nucleotides read TGTGCCAGCAGTCGCCTTCTCGGGGTGGGCAGGATGAACACTGAAGCTTTCTTT.

The V gene is TRBV15, the J gene TRBJ2-3; 8 bases fit TRBD1. CDR3 length: 16 residues. V gave up 8 bases and J gave up 2 bases; unmatched junction bases: 12. The germline CDR1 and CDR2 sequences are LNHNV and YYDKDF (reference sequence). CDR3 DNA sequence: TGTGCCACCGGCCTGGGGACAGGACCCTACACAGATACGCAGTATTTT. It yields the protein CATGLGTGPYTDTQYF.

This clone was picked up one time. The V call is TRBV7-9, the J call TRBJ2-7; tentatively, D is TRBD1 or TRBD2 (5 bases each). Trimming removed 1 base at V and 3 bases at J, with 10 bases between. Germline-derived CDR1 and CDR2 are SEHNR and FQNEAQ (reference sequence). The CDR3 has 14 amino acids. The CDR3 spells CASSLDGAGYEQYF. CDR3 DNA sequence: TGTGCCAGCAGCTTAGACGGGGCCGGCTACGAGCAGTACTTC. Based on the CDR3 plus reference TRBV7-9 and TRBJ2-7, the full variable domain is DTGVSQNPRHKITKRGQNVTFRCDPISEHNRLYWYRQTLGQGPEFLTYFQNEAQLEKSRLLSDRFSAERPKGSFSTLEIQRTEQGDSAMYLCASSLDGAGYEQYFGPGTRLTVT.

This clone was seen a few times. This chain connects TRBV30 to TRBJ1-2; 7 bases agree with TRBD1. This CDR3 has 16 residues. CDR1 and CDR2 from the germline V gene are GTSNPN and SVGIG (reference sequence). The trim removed 0 bases at V and 8 bases at J, leaving 15 bases unmatched. CDR3 sequence (DNA): TGTGCCTGGAGTGTACAGGGGATAGCGGGGGGAAGAGGCTACACCTTC. Translated: CAWSVQGIAGGRGYTF.

This sequence joins TRBV2 and TRBJ1-1; weak D call: TRBD1 (5 bases). CDR1 SNHLY and CDR2 FYNNEI come from the germline V gene. V dropped 6 bases and J dropped 6 bases, with 14 bases sitting between them. The CDR3 totals 13 residues. The CDR3 DNA sequence: TGTGCCAGCAGGGGAGGGGAGTGGGCTGAAGCTTTCTTT. Protein: CASRGGEWAEAFF.

The chain employs TRBV5-1 and TRBJ2-2; 7 nucleotides align to TRBD1. The CDR3 extends over 15 amino acids. The ends lost 4 bases at V and 0 bases at J; junction bases unmatched: 3. Germline loops: CDR1 SGHRS, CDR2 YFSETQ. The CDR3 here is CASSPGGTNTGELFF. CDR3 coding DNA: TGCGCCAGCAGCCCAGGGGGAACGAACACCGGGGAGCTGTTTTTT.

The V and J genes are TRBV29-1 and TRBJ2-7; 7 nucleotides agree with TRBD1. The CDR3 is 14 residues long. Germline V gene data show CDR1 as SQVTM and CDR2 as ANQGSEA. The V gene end was trimmed by 3 bases and the J gene end by 0 bases; junction bases not matched to a gene: 5. Here the CDR3 reads CSVDSRGSSYEQYF. DNA of the CDR3: TGCAGCGTTGATTCCAGGGGGTCCTCCTACGAGCAGTACTTC.

V gene TRBV5-6 combines with J gene TRBJ1-2; TRBD1 might be the D (5 bases). Trimming pared 10 bases from V and 7 bases from J, leaving 20 bases between. This CDR3 contains 13 residues. The germline V gene encodes CDR1 SGHDT and CDR2 YYEEEE. CDR3 DNA: TGTGCCGGGTCAAACTATAAGACAGTTGGCTACACCTTC. Residues: CAGSNYKTVGYTF.

The chain employs TRBV24-1 and TRBJ2-5, with a weak D call TRBD1 (6 bases). V was pared by 3 bases and J by 7 bases, with 11 bases between. The CDR3 covers 13 residues. Germline CDR1 is KGHDR and CDR2 is SFDVKD. CDR3 protein: CATSDHRVRTQYF. The CDR3 region has the DNA TGTGCCACCAGTGATCACAGGGTTCGGACCCAGTACTTC.

V usage is TRBV24-1 and J usage is TRBJ1-2; TRBD1 agrees at 8 bases. Losses at the gene ends were 3 bases for V and 6 bases for J; bases not matched to a gene: 8. This CDR3 contains 15 residues. Germline V gene data show CDR1 as KGHDR and CDR2 as SFDVKD. CDR3 region: CATSDPRTGSDGYTF. CDR3 nucleotides: TGTGCCACCAGTGATCCCCGGACAGGGTCTGATGGCTACACCTTC.